These 29 T cell receptor beta chains were sequenced from one sample in a study of Ad26.COV2.S vaccination and SARS-CoV-2 variants. Described treatment: 19 received Ad26.COV2.S at low or high dose, single or two shots; about five received placebo; per-sample allocation not given. Collection of the samples took place on day 63 after the first injection of vaccine or placebo. TCRdb's table, derived via immunoSEQ multiplex PCR, lists solely in-frame clones and lacks some. The data show around 400,000 clones, with approximately 83% seen just once and 7.4% held by the top ten. The input for sequencing was peripheral blood, taken in a trial of Ad26.COV2.S vaccine versus placebo. Source of these receptors: a person aged 18-60 years who received the Ad26.COV2.S COVID-19 vaccine or a placebo.

The chain links TRBV15 to TRBJ2-7; D is possibly TRBD2 (5 bases). The CDR3 extends over 13 amino acids. From germline, CDR1 is LNHNV and CDR2 YYDKDF (reference sequence). V lost 2 bases, J lost 7 bases, and 12 bases lay in between. CDR3 protein: CATSRRNSGEQYF. Here the CDR3 DNA reads TGTGCCACCAGCAGACGGAACTCGGGGGAGCAGTACTTC.

In its sample, this clone was seen a few times. The chain has TRBV3-1 (or the pseudogene TRBV3-2) and TRBJ2-2; the D gene is possibly TRBD2 (5 bases). The germline V gene has CDR1 LGHDT and CDR2 YNNKEL (reference sequence). V dropped 4 bases and J dropped 5 bases, with 11 bases sitting between them. The CDR3 has 14 residues. DNA for the CDR3: TGTGCCAGCAGCCCCGGGGTGGGGACCGGGGAGCTGTTTTTT. Translated: CASSPGVGTGELFF.

This clone was found a few times. The CDR3 protein is CASSYGGDEQYF. The CDR3 DNA reads TGTGCCAGTAGTTACGGGGGCGACGAGCAGTACTTC. The V call is TRBV19, the J call TRBJ2-7; the D call may be TRBD1 or TRBD2 (6 bases each). V lost 5 bases, J lost 5 bases, and 10 bases lay in between. The CDR3 is made up of 12 amino acids. The germline V gene has CDR1 LNHDA and CDR2 SQIVND (reference sequence).

This sequence joins TRBV7-3 and TRBJ1-6; no clear D gene. Germline lookup yields CDR1 SGHTA and CDR2 FQGTGA. The CDR3 length is 13 residues. With 5 bases removed from V and 13 bases from J, the gap between germline ends came to 15 bases. CDR3 nucleotides: TGTGCCAGCAGCCATGGACCCCAACAGCCCCTCCACTTT. Protein sequence: CASSHGPQQPLHF.

V gene TRBV7-9 combines with J gene TRBJ1-2; D not certain. Germline V lookup: CDR1 SEHNR, CDR2 FQNEAQ (reference sequence). The CDR3 is made up of 13 amino acids. Trimming cost V 5 bases and J 8 bases, with 15 bases left between them. CDR3 nucleotides: TGTGCCAGCAGCCTAAACCGGGAGTCCGGCTACACCTTC. The encoded protein is CASSLNRESGYTF.

V gene TRBV2 combines with J gene TRBJ1-5; 8 bases map to TRBD1. J lost 7 bases, V lost 8 bases, and 10 bases had no gene match. The CDR3 has 14 amino acids. Germline values: CDR1 SNHLY, CDR2 FYNNEI. The CDR3 region is CASGGGQGAQPQHF. For the CDR3, the DNA is TGTGCCAGCGGCGGGGGGCAGGGGGCCCAGCCCCAGCATTTT.

The chain employs TRBV6-5 and TRBJ1-2, with a possible D match to TRBD1 (5 bases). V dropped 10 bases and J dropped 0 bases, with 12 bases sitting between them. The CDR3 has 13 residues. The germline gives CDR1 MNHEY, CDR2 SVGAGI. The CDR3 region is CATQGEPNYGYTF. DNA for the CDR3: TGTGCCACCCAGGGTGAACCTAACTATGGCTACACCTTC.

The chain recombines TRBV5-4 with TRBJ1-6; D is unclear. The germline V gene encodes CDR1 SGHNT and CDR2 YYREEE (reference sequence). V lost 4 bases to trimming and J lost 4 bases, with 12 bases between them. The CDR3 is 15 residues long. The CDR3 protein is CASSRQDPYNSPLHF. The DNA of the CDR3 is TGTGCCAGCAGCCGCCAGGACCCTTATAATTCACCCCTCCACTTT.

The rearrangement links TRBV7-3 to TRBJ1-1, with D maybe TRBD1 (5 bases). V lost 5 bases and J 1 base, leaving 8 bases between the germline ends. Germline V gene data show CDR1 as SGHTA and CDR2 as FQGTGA. The CDR3 has 13 amino acids. The CDR3 bases are TGTGCCAGCAGCCGCGACAGGAACACTGAAGCTTTCTTT. This gives the protein CASSRDRNTEAFF. The variable domain in full, completed from reference TRBV7-3 and TRBJ1-1, reads GAGVSQTPSNKVTEKGKYVELRCDPISGHTALYWYRQSLGQGPEFLIYFQGTGAADDSGLPNDRFFAVRPEGSVSTLKIQRTERGDSAVYLCASSRDRNTEAFFGQGTRLTVV.

The chain employs TRBV19 and TRBJ2-2, with D tentatively TRBD2 (6 bases). Per the germline V gene, CDR1 is LNHDA and CDR2 is SQIVND (reference sequence). This CDR3 comprises 15 residues. The ends were cut back, 7 bases at V and 5 bases at J, with 17 bases in the middle. CDR3 bases: TGTGCCAGTATAGGGACCGGGACTCAGACCGGGGAGCTGTTTTTT. Encoded protein: CASIGTGTQTGELFF.

This clone has a single count. The chain is built from TRBV9 and TRBJ1-1, with no clear D. The CDR3 has 14 amino acids. Germline CDR1 SGDLS, CDR2 YYNGEE. V was cut by 5 bases and J by 1 base, with 12 bases left in between. In DNA, the CDR3 is TGTGCCAGCAGTAGGGATCCGGGGAACACTGAAGCTTTCTTT. Residues: CASSRDPGNTEAFF.

This chain uses TRBV11-2 with TRBJ2-7, with a possible D match to TRBD1 (5 bases). The germline gives CDR1 SGHAT, CDR2 FQNNGV. There are 15 residues in the CDR3. Trimming stripped 5 bases from V and 6 bases from J, with 20 bases between. The CDR3 reads CASSQGIAGSIEQYF. The CDR3 DNA reads as TGTGCCAGCAGCCAAGGGATCGCAGGGTCCATCGAGCAGTACTTC. Filled out from reference TRBV11-2 and TRBJ2-7, the complete variable domain reads EAGVAQSPRYKIIEKRQSVAFWCNPISGHATLYWYQQILGQGPKLLIQFQNNGVVDDSQLPKDRFSAERLKGVDSTLKIQPAKLEDSAVYLCASSQGIAGSIEQYFGPGTRLTVT.

This clone was picked up one time. The V and J genes are TRBV4-2 and TRBJ2-3, with TRBD2 matching 7 bases. The junction had 1 base not matched to a gene; V was cut back by 3 bases and J by 1 base. Germline V gene sequence: CDR1 LGHNA, CDR2 YNFKEQ. The CDR3 loop spans 14 amino acids. This CDR3 reads CASSQLAGTDTQYF. The DNA of the CDR3 is TGTGCCAGCAGCCAGCTAGCGGGCACAGATACGCAGTATTTT.

This chain joins TRBV30 and TRBJ2-1; D call uncertain. Trimming cost V 5 bases and J 4 bases, with 9 bases left between them. This CDR3 comprises 12 residues. Germline CDR1 GTSNPN, CDR2 SVGIG (reference sequence). The CDR3 nucleotides are TGTGCCTGGGATCCTCTATACAATGAGCAGTTCTTC. The encoded protein is CAWDPLYNEQFF.

This clone was detected a few times. This chain links TRBV5-1 with TRBJ2-7; 12 bases align to TRBD2. CDR1 is SGHRS, CDR2 YFSETQ, per germline. V trimming: 0 bases; J trimming: 8 bases; junction bases outside the gene matches: 3. The CDR3 loop spans 14 amino acids. CDR3 sequence reads: CASSLGLAGEQQYF. The CDR3 nucleotides are TGCGCCAGCAGCTTGGGACTAGCGGGGGAACAGCAGTACTTC. The full variable domain, with the rest looked up from reference TRBV5-1 and TRBJ2-7, is KAGVTQTPRYLIKTRGQQVTLSCSPISGHRSVSWYQQTPGQGLQFLFEYFSETQRNKGNFPGRFSGRQFSNSRSEMNVSTLELGDSALYLCASSLGLAGEQQYFGPGTRLTVT.

This clone was picked up one time. The V and J genes are TRBV5-1 and TRBJ2-7; possible D gene TRBD1, 6 bases. V lost 0 bases and J 2 bases, leaving 12 bases between the germline ends. The CDR3 has 15 residues. The V gene's germline CDR1 is SGHRS and CDR2 YFSETQ. The CDR3 spells CASSLDRDLPYEQYF. CDR3 DNA sequence: TGCGCCAGCAGCTTGGACAGGGATCTTCCCTACGAGCAGTACTTC.

This clone was counted a single time. The J gene is TRBJ2-1, the V gene TRBV29-1; no firm D call. The germline V gene encodes CDR1 SQVTM and CDR2 ANQGSEA. V was cut by 0 bases and J by 5 bases, with 8 bases left in between. The CDR3 length is 13 residues. CDR3 amino acids: CSVEDLPDNEQFF. The DNA of the CDR3 is TGCAGCGTTGAAGATCTTCCCGACAATGAGCAGTTCTTC.

V gene TRBV24-1 combines with J gene TRBJ2-1, with 9 bases lining up with TRBD2. This CDR3 has 12 amino acids. J lost 6 bases, V lost 9 bases, and 2 bases had no gene match. Germline CDR1 is KGHDR and CDR2 is SFDVKD. The CDR3 DNA reads as TGTGCCACCGGGCGGGGGGGCAATGAGCAGTTCTTC. Protein product: CATGRGGNEQFF.

This chain connects TRBV6-2 or TRBV6-3 to TRBJ2-7, with 7 bases matching TRBD2. Germline CDR1 reads MNHEY; CDR2 reads SVGEGT. V was clipped by 4 bases and J by 4 bases; unmatched bases: 10. CDR3 size: 15 residues. The CDR3 spells CASSSTGGKGYEQYF. The CDR3 nucleotides are TGTGCCAGCAGTTCCACCGGGGGGAAGGGATACGAGCAGTACTTC.

The chain links TRBV7-2 to TRBJ1-3; weak D call: TRBD1 (5 bases). The CDR3 has 14 amino acids. The V gene's germline CDR1 is SGHTA and CDR2 FQGNSA. The V gene lost 7 bases and the J gene lost 0 bases, with 10 bases spanning the gap. The DNA for the CDR3 is TGTGCCAGCAAGCAGGGTTACTCTGGAAACACCATATATTTT. This gives the protein CASKQGYSGNTIYF.

This clone was recorded once. This chain connects TRBV19 to TRBJ1-1; 7 bases line up with TRBD1. CDR1 is LNHDA and CDR2 is SQIVND in the germline V gene (reference sequence). After removal of 1 base from V and 7 bases from J, the junction contained 6 bases not matched to a gene. The length of the CDR3 is 14 residues. CDR3 residues: CASSIVGGEFEAFF. The CDR3 DNA reads as TGTGCCAGTAGTATAGTAGGGGGCGAATTTGAAGCTTTCTTT.

The gene calls are TRBV7-9 and TRBJ1-1; D is unclear. This CDR3 has 14 residues. Germline-derived CDR1 and CDR2 are SEHNR and FQNEAQ (reference sequence). V was pared by 5 bases and J by 5 bases, with 15 bases between. CDR3 nucleotides: TGTGCCAGCAGCCCCGCCATGGGGATTACTGAAGCTTTCTTT. It specifies CASSPAMGITEAFF. Looking up the rest from reference TRBV7-9 and TRBJ1-1 gives the full variable domain: DTGVSQNPRHKITKRGQNVTFRCDPISEHNRLYWYRQTLGQGPEFLTYFQNEAQLEKSRLLSDRFSAERPKGSFSTLEIQRTEQGDSAMYLCASSPAMGITEAFFGQGTRLTVV.

The V and J genes are TRBV10-3 and TRBJ2-7; a possible D gene is TRBD1 (5 bases). Germline CDR1 ENHRY, CDR2 SYGVKD. V dropped 3 bases and J dropped 2 bases, with 14 bases sitting between them. The CDR3 is made up of 15 amino acids. CDR3 in DNA: TGTGCCATCAGTGAATCACAGGTAATAACCTACGAGCAGTACTTC. Protein sequence: CAISESQVITYEQYF.

This clone has a single count. The V call is TRBV11-2, the J call TRBJ1-2; the D is unclear. The CDR3 extends over 15 amino acids. V gave up 0 bases and J gave up 4 bases, with 12 bases separating them. CDR1 and CDR2 from the germline V gene are SGHAT and FQNNGV. The DNA of the CDR3 is TGTGCCAGCAGCTTAGATCCTGGCAGTAGCTATGGCTACACCTTC. It yields the protein CASSLDPGSSYGYTF.

V gene TRBV5-1 combines with J gene TRBJ1-6; the match to TRBD1 covers 8 bases. V was clipped by 3 bases and J by 6 bases; unmatched bases: 2. CDR1 SGHRS and CDR2 YFSETQ come from the germline V gene. CDR3 length equals 14 residues. The CDR3 DNA reads as TGCGCCAGCAGCTCGACAGGGGTTAATTCACCCCTCCACTTT. It yields the protein CASSSTGVNSPLHF.

V usage is TRBV5-1 and J usage is TRBJ1-2; D ambiguous. With 2 bases removed from V and 2 bases from J, the gap between germline ends came to 10 bases. Per the germline V gene, CDR1 is SGHRS and CDR2 is YFSETQ. The CDR3 is 14 residues long. DNA of the CDR3: TGCGCCAGCAGCTTAAGTACCCTCAACTATGGCTACACCTTC. Its translation: CASSLSTLNYGYTF.

Of note for this clone: Distinct nucleotide sequences in the sample also encode this CDR3. The gene calls are TRBV5-1 and TRBJ2-7, with a weak D call TRBD2 (5 bases). CDR1 SGHRS and CDR2 YFSETQ come from the germline V gene. The ends were cut back, 0 bases at V and 0 bases at J, with 7 bases in the middle. The CDR3 consists of 14 residues. This chain's CDR3 is CASSLGGSSYEQYF. The CDR3 coding sequence is TGCGCCAGCAGCTTGGGCGGGTCCTCCTACGAGCAGTACTTC. Full variable domain (remainder filled in from reference TRBV5-1 and TRBJ2-7): KAGVTQTPRYLIKTRGQQVTLSCSPISGHRSVSWYQQTPGQGLQFLFEYFSETQRNKGNFPGRFSGRQFSNSRSEMNVSTLELGDSALYLCASSLGGSSYEQYFGPGTRLTVT.

The V and J genes are TRBV19 and TRBJ1-2; weak D call: TRBD1 (5 bases). Per the germline V gene, CDR1 is LNHDA and CDR2 is SQIVND (reference sequence). The CDR3 has 15 residues. V lost 6 bases and J lost 2, with 16 bases in between. The CDR3 region is CASSYPRDGNYGYTF. CDR3 nucleotides: TGTGCCAGTAGCTACCCCAGGGACGGAAACTATGGCTACACCTTC.

The chain couples TRBV2 to TRBJ2-7, with a tentative D call TRBD2 (6 bases). The V gene lost 6 bases and the J gene lost 0 bases, with 15 bases spanning the gap. The length of the CDR3 is 15 residues. Looked up from germline, CDR1 is SNHLY and CDR2 is FYNNEI. CDR3 sequence (DNA): TGTGCCAGCAGGGTTACTAGCCCCAGCTCCTACGAGCAGTACTTC. This translates into CASRVTSPSSYEQYF.